This T cell receptor (beta chain) was identified in a study of Ad26.COV2.S vaccination and SARS-CoV-2 variants. As for the study in general: The donor was enrolled in the Ad26.COV2.S arm of the COV1001 trial. Points from the study as a whole: Relative to placebo recipients, vaccine recipients exhibited elevated spike-specific TCR breadth. Reported findings describe substantial breadth in spike-specific CD8+ and CD4+ T cell responses following vaccination.

Measured with immunoSEQ multiplex PCR; TCRdb has only the in-frame clones, and not every one. The sample comprises 300,000 to 350,000 clones, almost 90% of which are singletons, and around 5.5% rests with the top ten. This CDR3 is built from 15 residues. The germline V gene has CDR1 MNHEY and CDR2 SVGAGI. Trimming took 4 bases from V and 5 from J, leaving 17 bases between them. Notes on this clone: Its antigen is unknown.

Treatment in this sample: some 19 received Ad26.COV2.S at low or high dose, single or two shots; roughly five received placebo; per-sample allocation not given. Each sample was drawn 63 days after the first injection (of vaccine or placebo). The sequencing here drew on peripheral blood, taken in a trial of Ad26.COV2.S vaccine versus placebo. This chain links TRBV6-5 with TRBJ2-5; D gene ambiguous. The sequence was collected from a person aged 18-65 years who received the Ad26.COV2.S COVID-19 vaccine or a placebo. CDR3 amino acids: CASSSTAGARETQYF. The CDR3 bases are TGTGCCAGCAGTTCTACGGCCGGCGCTAGGGAGACCCAGTACTTC.